The 23 T cell receptor beta chains below come from one sample, sequenced in a study of shared clonotypes between healthy human individuals. Repertoires were generated with immunoSEQ multiplex PCR, while TCRdb's copy carries only in-frame clones and drops some. Here the sample spans more than 2 million clones, approximately 94% being singletons. Sequencing was carried out using naive CD4+ T cells sorted from blood. Subset noted: CD45RA+ positively selected. The receptors originated from a man aged 18 to 30 in good health.

The CDR3 region is CASSPTGPPLGTQYF. The DNA of the CDR3 is TGTGCCAGCTCACCGACTGGGCCCCCACTAGGTACGCAGTATTTT. The rearrangement uses TRBV18 and TRBJ2-3; D may be TRBD2 (5 bases). Germline V gene lookup returns CDR1 KGHSH and CDR2 LQKENI. V lost 3 bases and J lost 8, with 18 bases in between. The CDR3 has 15 amino acids.

The gene calls are TRBV9 and TRBJ2-3; D is uncertain. V gave up 0 bases and J gave up 5 bases, with 13 bases separating them. Germline V gives CDR1 SGDLS, CDR2 YYNGEE. This CDR3 has 15 amino acids. The CDR3 loop is CASSVAARRVDTQYF. The CDR3 nucleotides are TGTGCCAGCAGCGTAGCCGCGAGAAGGGTAGATACGCAGTATTTT. The full variable domain, with the rest looked up from reference TRBV9 and TRBJ2-3, is DSGVTQTPKHLITATGQRVTLRCSPRSGDLSVYWYQQSLDQGLQFLIQYYNGEERAKGNILERFSAQQFPDLHSELNLSSLELGDSALYFCASSVAARRVDTQYFGPGTRLTVL.

V gene TRBV10-1 combines with J gene TRBJ2-5, with a tentative D call TRBD2 (7 bases). The germline V gene encodes CDR1 WNHNN and CDR2 SYGVQD (reference sequence). Trimming took off 11 bases at V and 1 base at J, with 17 bases between the two ends. The CDR3 runs 14 residues. The CDR3 nucleotides are TGCGCCTTATCCGTAGGGGGGGTCCAAGAGACCCAGTACTTC. The encoded protein is CALSVGGVQETQYF.

The chain is built from TRBV18 and TRBJ2-5, with a tentative D call TRBD1 (5 bases). The CDR3 has 15 residues. The V gene lost 2 bases and the J gene lost 2 bases, with 12 bases spanning the gap. CDR1 KGHSH and CDR2 LQKENI come from the germline V gene. The CDR3 DNA reads as TGTGCCAGCTCACCATTGAACGACAGACAAGAGACCCAGTACTTC. Amino acids: CASSPLNDRQETQYF.

The genes are TRBV7-9 and TRBJ1-1; 7 nucleotides agree with TRBD1. Trimming at V came to 5 bases and at J to 4 bases, leaving 7 bases not matched to a gene. Per germline, CDR1 SEHNR and CDR2 FQNEAQ (reference sequence). This CDR3 has 14 residues. The CDR3 region has the DNA TGTGCCAGCAGCCTGGCGACAGGGAGCACTGAAGCTTTCTTT. Its translation: CASSLATGSTEAFF.

The chain carries TRBV6-5 and TRBJ1-1; unclear D gene. Germline CDR1 MNHEY, CDR2 SVGAGI. Trimming removed 1 base at V and 3 bases at J, with 9 bases between. CDR3 length: 14 amino acids. This chain's CDR3 is CASSYFGKDTEAFF. In nucleotides, the CDR3 is TGTGCCAGCAGTTACTTCGGGAAGGACACTGAAGCTTTCTTT.

The rearrangement joins TRBV6-6 to TRBJ2-3, with a weak D call TRBD2 (6 bases). CDR1 is MNHNY, CDR2 SVGAGI, per germline (reference sequence). The V and J ends lost 5 bases and 0 bases respectively, with 9 bases between them. This CDR3 is built from 14 residues. The CDR3: CASSHGTSTDTQYF. The CDR3 nucleotides are TGTGCCAGCAGTCACGGGACTAGCACAGATACGCAGTATTTT.

The gene calls are TRBV30 and TRBJ2-4; possibly TRBD2 for D (5 bases). CDR1 is GTSNPN and CDR2 is SVGIG in the germline V gene (reference sequence). This CDR3 contains 13 residues. Trimming took 1 base from V and 7 from J, leaving 11 bases between them. The CDR3 bases are TGTGCCTGGAGTGCGGGCAGAGGGAACATTCAGTACTTC. This translates into CAWSAGRGNIQYF.

The rearrangement uses TRBV19 and TRBJ1-4; no reliable D call. Germline-derived CDR1 and CDR2 are LNHDA and SQIVND (reference sequence). This CDR3 spans 15 amino acids. Trimming removed 2 bases at V and 6 bases at J, with 13 bases between. The CDR3 sequence: CASSISPALDEKLFF. DNA of the CDR3: TGTGCCAGTAGTATATCTCCGGCTTTGGATGAAAAACTGTTTTTT.

This clone turned up a few times. This sample includes further DNA sequences coding for the same CDR3. The chain is built from TRBV7-2 and TRBJ1-5; D is unresolved. The CDR3 consists of 13 residues. The V gene lost 2 bases and the J gene lost 1 base, with 3 bases spanning the gap. Germline V gene data show CDR1 as SGHTA and CDR2 as FQGNSA. This CDR3 reads CASSLWSNQPQHF. In DNA, the CDR3 is TGTGCCAGCAGCTTATGGAGCAATCAGCCCCAGCATTTT.

This clone was picked up one time. The rearrangement uses TRBV19 and TRBJ1-1, with TRBD1 matching over 7 bases. The CDR3 covers 13 residues. Germline values: CDR1 LNHDA, CDR2 SQIVND (reference sequence). The V segment lost 4 bases and the J segment 6 bases; nucleotides outside the gene matches: 5. DNA for the CDR3: TGTGCCAGTAGTAGATGGGACAGCCCTGAAGCTTTCTTT. Amino acid sequence: CASSRWDSPEAFF.

The chain couples TRBV5-6 to TRBJ1-1; D gene ambiguous. Germline CDR1 SGHDT, CDR2 YYEEEE. The CDR3 spans 11 residues. Trimming cost V 2 bases and J 4 bases, with 3 bases left between them. DNA of the CDR3: TGTGCCAGCAGCTTAGCCACTGAAGCTTTCTTT. Translating gives CASSLATEAFF.

The CDR3 region is CASSDTGGGYGYTF. The CDR3 DNA follows: TGTGCCAGCAGTGACACAGGGGGCGGCTATGGCTACACCTTC. This chain connects TRBV6-1 to TRBJ1-2, with TRBD1 identical over 9 bases. Germline V gene sequence: CDR1 MNHNS, CDR2 SASEGT. V lost 3 bases and J lost 4; bases outside the gene matches: 3. The CDR3 loop spans 14 amino acids.

The J gene is TRBJ2-3, the V gene TRBV15; 8 bases agree with TRBD2. With V trimmed by 1 base and J by 0 bases, 9 bases remained unmatched. The germline V gene has CDR1 LNHNV and CDR2 YYDKDF (reference sequence). The CDR3 runs to 18 residues. The CDR3 region is CATSRAAGEVASTDTQYF. Here the CDR3 DNA reads TGTGCCACCAGCAGAGCAGCGGGAGAGGTGGCTAGCACAGATACGCAGTATTTT.

The rearrangement links TRBV6-1 to TRBJ2-5, with unresolved D. From germline, CDR1 is MNHNS and CDR2 SASEGT. The CDR3 covers 14 residues. Between the trimmed V and J ends, which lost 1 base and 4 bases, there was a span of 10 bases. CDR3 sequence (DNA): TGTGCCAGCAGTGAAGACTGGGGTCGAGAGACCCAGTACTTC. Translation: CASSEDWGRETQYF.

Comment on this clone: An end of the junction differs from the germline gene, which may be a read error. The chain carries TRBV6-1 and TRBJ1-2, with D possibly TRBD1 on 5 matching bases. Germline CDR1 is MNHNS and CDR2 is SASEGT. The CDR3 is 15 residues long. The CDR3 here is CASSEEWGISGGYTF. The CDR3 DNA sequence: TGTGCCAGCAGCGAAGAGTGGGGGATTAGCGGAGGCTACACCTTC.

The CDR3 sequence is CASSEYPREGSPLHF. The DNA for the CDR3 is TGCGCCAGCAGTGAGTACCCCAGGGAAGGATCACCCCTCCACTTT. This chain links TRBV10-2 with TRBJ1-6; maybe TRBD1 (5 bases). CDR1 and CDR2 from the germline V gene are WSHSY and SAAADI. Trimming stripped 1 base from V and 10 bases from J, with 14 bases between. This CDR3 comprises 15 residues.

The CDR3 here is CASSPGTGSRGQYF. The CDR3 DNA is TGTGCCAGCAGCCCCGGGACAGGGAGCCGTGGGCAGTACTTC. The chain has TRBV5-8 and TRBJ2-7; 9 bases match TRBD1. Per the germline V gene, CDR1 is SGHTS and CDR2 is YDEGEE. The CDR3 consists of 14 residues. Trimming removed 4 bases from V and 9 bases from J; junction bases left unmatched: 11.

V usage is TRBV6-6 and J usage is TRBJ2-4; D uncertain. Looked up from germline, CDR1 is MNHNY and CDR2 is SVGAGI (reference sequence). The V end was cut by 7 bases, the J end by 9 bases, with 22 bases between. The CDR3 loop spans 15 amino acids. This CDR3 is CASTINTDQPIIQYF. In nucleotides, the CDR3 is TGTGCCAGCACCATCAACACTGACCAACCCATCATTCAGTACTTC.

V usage is TRBV30 and J usage is TRBJ2-2; 8 bases are shared with TRBD1. V was clipped by 5 bases and J by 3 bases; unmatched bases: 11. This CDR3 contains 16 residues. The germline CDR1 and CDR2 sequences are GTSNPN and SVGIG (reference sequence). The CDR3 bases are TGTGCCTGGGCGAGAGTCCAGGGGGCGTACACCGGGGAGCTGTTTTTT. This translates into CAWARVQGAYTGELFF. The full variable domain, rest sourced from reference TRBV30 and TRBJ2-2, is SQTIHQWPATLVQPVGSPLSLECTVEGTSNPNLYWYRQAAGRGLQLLFYSVGIGQISSEVPQNLSASRPQDRQFILSSKKLLLSDSGFYLCAWARVQGAYTGELFFGEGSRLTVL.

The chain employs TRBV18 and TRBJ1-1; 7 bases fit TRBD1. The germline V gene encodes CDR1 KGHSH and CDR2 LQKENI. The CDR3 has 15 amino acids. V gave up 3 bases and J gave up 5 bases; unmatched junction bases: 9. CDR3 sequence reads: CASSPRTGDGTEAFF. The DNA for the CDR3 is TGTGCCAGCTCACCCCGGACAGGCGATGGGACTGAAGCTTTCTTT.

This chain joins TRBV30 and TRBJ1-2; D possibly corresponds to TRBD1 (6 bases). Trimming removed 6 bases from V and 2 bases from J, with 13 bases in between. Per germline, CDR1 GTSNPN and CDR2 SVGIG (reference sequence). CDR3 length: 13 residues. CDR3 amino acids: CACSPQGNYGYTF. CDR3 nucleotides: TGTGCCTGCTCCCCCCAGGGGAACTATGGCTACACCTTC.

Comment on this clone: The sample holds other DNA sequences that translate to the same CDR3. J is TRBJ1-1 and V is TRBV7-2; TRBD1 matches 11 bases. From germline, CDR1 is SGHTA and CDR2 FQGNSA. Trimming took 5 bases from V and 11 from J; bases not matched to a gene: 7. The CDR3 sequence is 13 residues long. CDR3: CASSPDRGPGAFF. The CDR3 region has the DNA TGTGCCAGCAGCCCGGACAGGGGGCCAGGTGCTTTCTTT.